This paragraph reports one T cell receptor beta chain. Its specificity is not known. V was trimmed by 0 bases and J by 15 bases, leaving 12 bases between them. The CDR3 sequence is 12 residues long. Germline V gives CDR1 WNHNN, CDR2 SYGVQD (reference sequence). The sample comes from a study of pediatric ulcerative colitis. Method: immunoSEQ multiplex PCR; TCRdb's copy keeps in-frame clones and lacks some. Among about 32,000 clones, almost 85% were seen once, and the ten largest hold 3.5% to 4.5%. Whole-study findings and limits: All ulcerative colitis patients, but no controls, carried a couple of rectal clonotypes. Compared with controls, ulcerative colitis showed greater blood-rectum clone sharing.

The TCR sequence derives from a boy aged 10-17 years with severe ulcerative colitis. The gene calls are TRBV10-1 and TRBJ2-1, with D unresolved. The sequencing input was blood. The CDR3 protein is CASSESPFPTFF. In DNA, the CDR3 is TGCGCCAGCAGTGAGTCGCCCTTTCCCACGTTCTTC.